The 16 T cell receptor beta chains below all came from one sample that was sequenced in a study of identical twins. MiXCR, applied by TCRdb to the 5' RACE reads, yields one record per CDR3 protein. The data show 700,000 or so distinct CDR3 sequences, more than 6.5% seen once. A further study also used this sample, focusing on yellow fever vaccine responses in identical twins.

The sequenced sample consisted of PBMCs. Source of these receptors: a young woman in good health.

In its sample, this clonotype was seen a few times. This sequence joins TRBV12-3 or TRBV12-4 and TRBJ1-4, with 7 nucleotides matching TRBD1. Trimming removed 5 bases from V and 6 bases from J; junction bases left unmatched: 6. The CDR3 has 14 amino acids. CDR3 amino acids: CASSTDRDYEKLFF. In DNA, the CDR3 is TGTGCCAGCAGTACCGACAGGGATTATGAAAAACTGTTTTTT.

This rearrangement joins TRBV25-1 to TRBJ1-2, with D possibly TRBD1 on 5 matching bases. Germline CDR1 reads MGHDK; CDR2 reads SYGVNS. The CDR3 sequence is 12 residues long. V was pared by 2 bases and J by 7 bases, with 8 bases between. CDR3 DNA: TGTGCCAGCAGTGAAGCGGGGGGTGGCTACACCTTC. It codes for CASSEAGGGYTF.

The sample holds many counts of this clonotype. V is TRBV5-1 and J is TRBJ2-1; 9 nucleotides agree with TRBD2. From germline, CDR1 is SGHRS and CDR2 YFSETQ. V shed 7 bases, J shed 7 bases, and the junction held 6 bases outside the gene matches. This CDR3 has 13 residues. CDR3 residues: CASSSGAGNEQFF. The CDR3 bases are TGCGCCAGCTCTAGCGGGGCGGGGAATGAGCAGTTCTTC.

The DNA for the CDR3 is TGTGCCAGCAGTGTTCCCCGACTAGCGGATCTCTACAATGAGCAGTTCTTC. Amino acids: CASSVPRLADLYNEQFF. The chain joins TRBV2 to TRBJ2-1; 9 bases map to TRBD2. CDR1 is SNHLY, CDR2 FYNNEI, per germline. Trimming took 4 bases from V and 3 from J; bases not matched to a gene: 10. The CDR3 sequence is 17 residues long.

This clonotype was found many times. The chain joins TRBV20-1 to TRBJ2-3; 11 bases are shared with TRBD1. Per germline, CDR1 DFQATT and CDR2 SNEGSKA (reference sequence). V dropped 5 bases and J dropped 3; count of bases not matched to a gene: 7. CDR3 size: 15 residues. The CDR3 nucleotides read TGCAGTGCTGCCCGGGGACAGGGGGTGACAGATACGCAGTATTTT. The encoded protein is CSAARGQGVTDTQYF.

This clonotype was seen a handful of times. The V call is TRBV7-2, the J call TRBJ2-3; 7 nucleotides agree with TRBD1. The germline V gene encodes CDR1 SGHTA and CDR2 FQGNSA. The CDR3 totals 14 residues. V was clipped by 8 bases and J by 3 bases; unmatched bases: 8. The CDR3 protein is CASRSPRGTDTQYF. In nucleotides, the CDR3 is TGTGCCAGCCGCTCTCCCAGGGGGACAGATACGCAGTATTTT.

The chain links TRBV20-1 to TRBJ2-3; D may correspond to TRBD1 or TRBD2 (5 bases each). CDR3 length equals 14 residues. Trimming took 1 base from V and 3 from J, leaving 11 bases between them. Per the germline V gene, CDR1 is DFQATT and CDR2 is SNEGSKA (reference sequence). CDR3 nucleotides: TGCAGTGCTAGAGGGGACCCCCGGACAGATACGCAGTATTTT. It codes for CSARGDPRTDTQYF.

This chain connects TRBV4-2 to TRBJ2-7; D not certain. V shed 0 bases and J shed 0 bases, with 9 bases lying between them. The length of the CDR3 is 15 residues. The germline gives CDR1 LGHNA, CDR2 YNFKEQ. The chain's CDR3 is CASSQDDRSSYEQYF. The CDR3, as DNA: TGTGCCAGCAGCCAAGATGATCGGAGCTCCTACGAGCAGTACTTC.

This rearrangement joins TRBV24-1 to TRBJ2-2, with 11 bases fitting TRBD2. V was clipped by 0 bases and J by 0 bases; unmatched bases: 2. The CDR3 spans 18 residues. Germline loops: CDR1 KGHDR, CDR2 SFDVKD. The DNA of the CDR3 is TGTGCCACCAGTGATTTGACTAGCGGGGGCGCGAACACCGGGGAGCTGTTTTTT. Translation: CATSDLTSGGANTGELFF.

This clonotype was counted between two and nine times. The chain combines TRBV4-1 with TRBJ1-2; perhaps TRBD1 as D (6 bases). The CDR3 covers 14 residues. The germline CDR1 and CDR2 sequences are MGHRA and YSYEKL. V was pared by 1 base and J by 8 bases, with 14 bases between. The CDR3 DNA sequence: TGCGCCAGCAGCCAAGTCGAAGACAGGAGAGGCTACACCTTC. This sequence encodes CASSQVEDRRGYTF.

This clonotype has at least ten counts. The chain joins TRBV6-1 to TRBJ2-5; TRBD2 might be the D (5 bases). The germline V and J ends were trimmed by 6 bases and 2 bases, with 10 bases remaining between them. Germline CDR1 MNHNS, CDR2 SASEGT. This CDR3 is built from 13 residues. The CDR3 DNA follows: TGTGCCAGCAGACGGGATACTCAAGAGACCCAGTACTTC. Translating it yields CASRRDTQETQYF.

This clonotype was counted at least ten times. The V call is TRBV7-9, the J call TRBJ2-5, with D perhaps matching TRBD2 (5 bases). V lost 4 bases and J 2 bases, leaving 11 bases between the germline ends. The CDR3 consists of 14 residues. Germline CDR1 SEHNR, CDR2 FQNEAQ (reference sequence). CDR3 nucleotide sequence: TGTGCCAGCAGCTCCTCCCGGACTCAAGAGACCCAGTACTTC. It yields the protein CASSSSRTQETQYF.

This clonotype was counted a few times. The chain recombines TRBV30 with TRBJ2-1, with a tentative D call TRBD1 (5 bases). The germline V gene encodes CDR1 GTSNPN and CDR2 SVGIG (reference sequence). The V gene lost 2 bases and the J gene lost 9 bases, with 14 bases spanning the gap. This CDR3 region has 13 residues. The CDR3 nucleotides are TGTGCCTGGAGTAGGGGAAGTGAGGTTGAGCAGTTCTTC. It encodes CAWSRGSEVEQFF.

The CDR3 reads CASSPTSGGAKDTQYF. CDR3 DNA: TGTGCCAGCAGCCCGACTAGCGGGGGGGCCAAAGATACGCAGTATTTT. This chain joins TRBV7-3 and TRBJ2-3, with TRBD2 matching 14 bases. This CDR3 is built from 16 residues. Germline CDR1 SGHTA, CDR2 FQGTGA. V lost 5 bases and J lost 5; bases outside the gene matches: 6.

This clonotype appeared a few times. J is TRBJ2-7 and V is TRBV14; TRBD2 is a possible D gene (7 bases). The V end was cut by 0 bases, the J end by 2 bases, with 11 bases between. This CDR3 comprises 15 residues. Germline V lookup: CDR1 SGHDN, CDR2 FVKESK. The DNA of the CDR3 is TGTGCCAGCAGCCAAGAATGGGGGGGCGCCTACGAGCAGTACTTC. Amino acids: CASSQEWGGAYEQYF. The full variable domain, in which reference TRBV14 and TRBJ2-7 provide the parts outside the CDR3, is EAGVTQFPSHSVIEKGQTVTLRCDPISGHDNLYWYRRVMGKEIKFLLHFVKESKQDESGMPNNRFLAERTGGTYSTLKVQPAELEDSGVYFCASSQEWGGAYEQYFGPGTRLTVT.

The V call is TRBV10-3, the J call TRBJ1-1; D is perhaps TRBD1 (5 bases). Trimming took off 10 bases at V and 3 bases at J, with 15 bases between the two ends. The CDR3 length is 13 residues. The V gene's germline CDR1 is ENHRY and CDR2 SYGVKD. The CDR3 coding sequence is TGTGCCAGCGGGGGGGGGAGGTACACTGAAGCTTTCTTT. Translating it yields CASGGGRYTEAFF.